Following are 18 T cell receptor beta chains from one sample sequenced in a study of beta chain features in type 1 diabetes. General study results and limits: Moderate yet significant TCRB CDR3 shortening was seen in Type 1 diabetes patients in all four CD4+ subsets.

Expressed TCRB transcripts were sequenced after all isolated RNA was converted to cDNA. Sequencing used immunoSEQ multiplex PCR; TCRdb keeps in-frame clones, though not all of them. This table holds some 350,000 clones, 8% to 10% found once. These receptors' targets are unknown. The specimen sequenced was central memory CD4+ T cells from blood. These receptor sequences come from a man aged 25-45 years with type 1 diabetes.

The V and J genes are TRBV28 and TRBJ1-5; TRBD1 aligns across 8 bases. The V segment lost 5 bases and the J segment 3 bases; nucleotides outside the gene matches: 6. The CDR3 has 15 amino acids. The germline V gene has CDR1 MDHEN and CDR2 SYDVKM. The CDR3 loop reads CASSPRTGYNQPQHF. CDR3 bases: TGTGCCAGCAGTCCTAGGACAGGGTACAATCAGCCCCAGCATTTT.

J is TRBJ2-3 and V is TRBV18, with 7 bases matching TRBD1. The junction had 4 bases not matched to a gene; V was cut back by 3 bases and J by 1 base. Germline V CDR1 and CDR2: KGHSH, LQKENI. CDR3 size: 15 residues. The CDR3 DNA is TGTGCCAGCTCACCCACAGGGGCCCGCACAGATACGCAGTATTTT. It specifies CASSPTGARTDTQYF.

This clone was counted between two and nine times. The CDR3 sequence is CAWKDRQLDNYGYTF. CDR3 coding DNA: TGTGCCTGGAAGGACCGTCAGTTAGATAACTATGGCTACACCTTC. The genes are TRBV30 and TRBJ1-2; D is unresolved. The CDR3 length is 15 residues. Trimming pared 4 bases from V and 1 base from J, leaving 16 bases between. The germline CDR1 and CDR2 sequences are GTSNPN and SVGIG (reference sequence).

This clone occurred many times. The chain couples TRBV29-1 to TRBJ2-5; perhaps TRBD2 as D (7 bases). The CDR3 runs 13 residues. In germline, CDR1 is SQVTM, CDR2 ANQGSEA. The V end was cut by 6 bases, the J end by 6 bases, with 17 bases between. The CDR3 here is CSVGGGGGQTQYF. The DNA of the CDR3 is TGCAGCGTGGGGGGAGGGGGAGGACAGACCCAGTACTTC.

The DNA of the CDR3 is TGTGCCAGCAGCTCGACAGCGAGCTCCTACAATGAGCAGTTCTTC. The encoded protein is CASSSTASSYNEQFF. The chain carries TRBV11-2 and TRBJ2-1, with D perhaps matching TRBD1 (5 bases). The V gene's germline CDR1 is SGHAT and CDR2 FQNNGV. V gave up 4 bases and J gave up 0 bases, with 10 bases separating them. The CDR3 has 15 residues.

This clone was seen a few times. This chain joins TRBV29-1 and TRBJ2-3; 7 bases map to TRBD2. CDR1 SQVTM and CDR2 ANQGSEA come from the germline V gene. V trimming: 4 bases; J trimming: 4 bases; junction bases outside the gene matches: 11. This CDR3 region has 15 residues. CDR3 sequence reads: CSVVQGGRGSDTQYF. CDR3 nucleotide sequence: TGCAGCGTTGTCCAGGGCGGGAGAGGCTCAGATACGCAGTATTTT.

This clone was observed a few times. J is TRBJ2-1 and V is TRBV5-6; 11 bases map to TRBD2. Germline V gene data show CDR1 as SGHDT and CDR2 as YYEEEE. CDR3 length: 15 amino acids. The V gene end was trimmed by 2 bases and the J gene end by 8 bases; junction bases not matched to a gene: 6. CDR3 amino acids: CASSFGLAGDDEQFF. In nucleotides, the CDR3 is TGTGCCAGCAGCTTCGGACTAGCGGGTGATGATGAGCAGTTCTTC.

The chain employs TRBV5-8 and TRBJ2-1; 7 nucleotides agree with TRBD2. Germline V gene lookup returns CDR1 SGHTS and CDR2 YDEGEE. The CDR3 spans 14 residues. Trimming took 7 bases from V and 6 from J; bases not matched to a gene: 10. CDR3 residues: CASQSGNPSNEQFF. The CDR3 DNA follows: TGTGCCAGCCAAAGCGGGAACCCCAGCAATGAGCAGTTCTTC.

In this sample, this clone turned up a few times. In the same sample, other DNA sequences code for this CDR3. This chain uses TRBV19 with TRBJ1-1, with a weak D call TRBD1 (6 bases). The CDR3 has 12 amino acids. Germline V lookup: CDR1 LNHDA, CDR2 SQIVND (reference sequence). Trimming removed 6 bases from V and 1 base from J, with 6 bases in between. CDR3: CASSRGNTEAFF. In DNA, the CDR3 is TGTGCCAGTAGCAGGGGGAACACTGAAGCTTTCTTT.

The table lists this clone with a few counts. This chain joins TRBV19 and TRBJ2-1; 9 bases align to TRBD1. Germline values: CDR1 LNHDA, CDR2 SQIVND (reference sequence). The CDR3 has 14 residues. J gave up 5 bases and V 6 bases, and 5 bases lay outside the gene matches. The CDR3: CASSRDRADNEQFF. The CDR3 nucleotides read TGTGCCAGTAGCCGGGACAGGGCGGACAATGAGCAGTTCTTC.

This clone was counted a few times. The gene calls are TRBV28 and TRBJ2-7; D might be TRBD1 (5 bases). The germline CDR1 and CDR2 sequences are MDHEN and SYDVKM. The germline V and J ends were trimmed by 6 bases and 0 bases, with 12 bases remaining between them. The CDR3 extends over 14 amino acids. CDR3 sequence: CASSVTANSYEQYF. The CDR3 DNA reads TGTGCCAGCAGCGTGACAGCAAACTCCTACGAGCAGTACTTC.

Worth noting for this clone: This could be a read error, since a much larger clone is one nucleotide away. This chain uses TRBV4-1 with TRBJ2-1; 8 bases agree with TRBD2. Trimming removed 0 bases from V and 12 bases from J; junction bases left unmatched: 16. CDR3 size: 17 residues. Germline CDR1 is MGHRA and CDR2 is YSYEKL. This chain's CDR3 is CASSQDWSGRTPFGQFF. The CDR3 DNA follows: TGCGCCAGCAGCCAAGACTGGAGCGGGAGAACCCCTTTCGGGCAGTTCTTC.

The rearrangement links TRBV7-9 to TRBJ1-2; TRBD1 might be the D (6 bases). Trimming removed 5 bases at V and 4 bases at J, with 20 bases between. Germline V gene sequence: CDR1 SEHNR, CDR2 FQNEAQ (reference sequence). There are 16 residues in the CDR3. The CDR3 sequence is CASSPGDRPRGYGYTF. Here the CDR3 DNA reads TGTGCCAGCAGCCCAGGAGACAGGCCCAGGGGCTATGGCTACACCTTC.

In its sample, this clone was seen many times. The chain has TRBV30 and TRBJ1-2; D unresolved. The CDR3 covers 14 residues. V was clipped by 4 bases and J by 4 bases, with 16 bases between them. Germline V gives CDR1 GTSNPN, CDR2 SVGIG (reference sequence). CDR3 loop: CAWTAATQFYGYTF. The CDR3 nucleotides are TGTGCCTGGACTGCCGCTACTCAATTCTATGGCTACACCTTC.

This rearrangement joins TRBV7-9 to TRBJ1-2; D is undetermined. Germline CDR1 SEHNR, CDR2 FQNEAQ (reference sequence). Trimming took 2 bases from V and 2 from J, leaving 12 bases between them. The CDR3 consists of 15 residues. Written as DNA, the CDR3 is TGTGCCAGCAGCTTAACCCCACAGATCAACTATGGCTACACCTTC. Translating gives CASSLTPQINYGYTF.

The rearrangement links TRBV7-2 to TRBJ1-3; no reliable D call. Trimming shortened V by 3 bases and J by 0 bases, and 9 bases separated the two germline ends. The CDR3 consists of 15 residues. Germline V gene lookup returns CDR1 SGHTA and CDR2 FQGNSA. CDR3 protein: CASSFPRSSGNTIYF. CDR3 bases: TGTGCCAGCAGCTTCCCACGGTCCTCTGGAAACACCATATATTTT.

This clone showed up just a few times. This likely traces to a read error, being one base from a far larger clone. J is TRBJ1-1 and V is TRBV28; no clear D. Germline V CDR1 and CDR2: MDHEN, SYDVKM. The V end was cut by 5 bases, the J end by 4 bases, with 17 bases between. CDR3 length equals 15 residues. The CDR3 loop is CASSPNGLRGTEAFF. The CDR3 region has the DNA TGTGCCAGCAGTCCCAACGGACTTCGTGGCACTGAAGCTTTCTTT.

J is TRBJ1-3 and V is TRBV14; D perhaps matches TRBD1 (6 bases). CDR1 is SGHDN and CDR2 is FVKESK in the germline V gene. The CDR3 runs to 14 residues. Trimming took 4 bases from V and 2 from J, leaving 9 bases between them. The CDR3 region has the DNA TGTGCCAGCAGCCGCCGGACAGCTGGAAACACCATATATTTT. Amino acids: CASSRRTAGNTIYF.